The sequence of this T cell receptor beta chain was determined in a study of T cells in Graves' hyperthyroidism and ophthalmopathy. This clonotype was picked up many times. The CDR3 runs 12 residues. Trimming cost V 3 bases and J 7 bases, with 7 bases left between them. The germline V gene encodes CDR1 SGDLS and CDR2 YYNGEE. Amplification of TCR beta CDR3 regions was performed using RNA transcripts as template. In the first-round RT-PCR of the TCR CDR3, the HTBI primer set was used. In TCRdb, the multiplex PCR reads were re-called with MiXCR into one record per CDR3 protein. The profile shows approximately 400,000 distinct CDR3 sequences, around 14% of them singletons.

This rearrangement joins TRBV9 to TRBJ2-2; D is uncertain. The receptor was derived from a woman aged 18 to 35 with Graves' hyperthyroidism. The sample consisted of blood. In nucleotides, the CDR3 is TGTGCCAGCAGCGCCCCCGGCGGGGAGCTGTTTTTT. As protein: CASSAPGGELFF. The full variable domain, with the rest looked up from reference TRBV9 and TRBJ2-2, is DSGVTQTPKHLITATGQRVTLRCSPRSGDLSVYWYQQSLDQGLQFLIQYYNGEERAKGNILERFSAQQFPDLHSELNLSSLELGDSALYFCASSAPGGELFFGEGSRLTVL.